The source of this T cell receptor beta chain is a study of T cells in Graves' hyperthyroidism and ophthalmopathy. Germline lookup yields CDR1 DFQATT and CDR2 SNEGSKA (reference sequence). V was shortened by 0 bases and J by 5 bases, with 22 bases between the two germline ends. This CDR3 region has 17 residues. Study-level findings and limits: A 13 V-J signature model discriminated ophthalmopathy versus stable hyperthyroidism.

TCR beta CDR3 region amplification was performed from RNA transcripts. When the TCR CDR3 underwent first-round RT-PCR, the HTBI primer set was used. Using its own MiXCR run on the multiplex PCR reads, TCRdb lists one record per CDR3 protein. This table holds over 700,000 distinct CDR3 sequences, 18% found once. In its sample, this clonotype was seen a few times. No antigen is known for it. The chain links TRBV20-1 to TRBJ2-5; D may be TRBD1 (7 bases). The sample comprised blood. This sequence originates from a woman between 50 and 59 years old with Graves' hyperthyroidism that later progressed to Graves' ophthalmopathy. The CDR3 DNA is TGCAGTGCTAGAGATGAGTCCTCGCAGGGGGGCGGTGAGACCCAGTACTTC. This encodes CSARDESSQGGGETQYF.